These 29 T cell receptor beta chains originate from one sample sequenced in a study of cytomegalovirus exposure and HLA in healthy donors. Primers included in the PCR were 60 Vbeta and 13 Jbeta primers. Method: immunoSEQ multiplex PCR; TCRdb's copy keeps in-frame clones and lacks some. The sample yields around 120,000 clones, 60% to 85% seen once. What was sequenced was PBMCs. The receptors originated from a female donor in good health and CMV-seropositive.

The chain employs TRBV7-9 and TRBJ2-3; TRBD2 matches at 11 bases. CDR3 length: 15 amino acids. CDR1 is SEHNR, CDR2 FQNEAQ, per germline (reference sequence). J lost 4 bases, V lost 7 bases, and 7 bases had no gene match. Written as DNA, the CDR3 is TGTGCCAGCACCACGGGACTAGCGGCCTCAGATACGCAGTATTTT. Amino acid sequence: CASTTGLAASDTQYF.

This chain connects TRBV5-1 to TRBJ2-5; 11 bases are a match to TRBD2. CDR3 length: 16 residues. Losses at the gene ends were 2 bases for V and 2 bases for J; bases not matched to a gene: 5. Germline V gene data show CDR1 as SGHRS and CDR2 as YFSETQ. In nucleotides, the CDR3 is TGCGCCAGCAGCTTATCGGGACTAGCGGCACAAGAGACCCAGTACTTC. Translation gives CASSLSGLAAQETQYF.

This chain connects TRBV6-6 to TRBJ2-1, with TRBD2 matching over 8 bases. Germline lookup yields CDR1 MNHNY and CDR2 SVGAGI (reference sequence). The CDR3 is made up of 15 amino acids. Germline trimming cut 4 bases from V and 2 bases from J; bases unmatched to any gene: 4. The chain's CDR3 is CASSSLLAAYNEQFF. Written as DNA, the CDR3 is TGTGCCAGCAGTTCCTTACTAGCGGCCTACAATGAGCAGTTCTTC.

V and J are TRBV19 and TRBJ2-7; 8 positions match TRBD2. This CDR3 is built from 14 residues. The V and J ends lost 6 bases and 2 bases, in that order; junction bases with no gene match: 6. Germline assignment: CDR1 LNHDA and CDR2 SQIVND (reference sequence). The CDR3 region has the DNA TGTGCCAGTAGACCCGCGGGAGGCGCCTACGAGCAGTACTTC. It yields the protein CASRPAGGAYEQYF. The variable domain in full, completed from reference TRBV19 and TRBJ2-7, reads DGGITQSPKYLFRKEGQNVTLSCEQNLNHDAMYWYRQDPGQGLRLIYYSQIVNDFQKGDIAEGYSVSREKKESFPLTVTSAQKNPTAFYLCASRPAGGAYEQYFGPGTRLTVT.

This chain joins TRBV28 and TRBJ2-7; 11 bases fit TRBD2. Trimming at V came to 6 bases and at J to 4 bases, leaving 5 bases not matched to a gene. The CDR3 totals 14 residues. Germline loops: CDR1 MDHEN, CDR2 SYDVKM. The CDR3 loop is CASRPGLAVYEQYF. The CDR3 bases are TGTGCCAGCAGGCCGGGACTAGCGGTTTACGAGCAGTACTTC. Variable domain in full (rest from reference TRBV28 and TRBJ2-7): DVKVTQSSRYLVKRTGEKVFLECVQDMDHENMFWYRQDPGLGLRLIYFSYDVKMKEKGDIPEGYSVSREKKERFSLILESASTNQTSMYLCASRPGLAVYEQYFGPGTRLTVT.

The chain links TRBV18 to TRBJ1-2, with D possibly matching TRBD1 (6 bases). Between the trimmed V and J ends, which lost 6 bases and 5 bases, there was a span of 19 bases. From germline, CDR1 is KGHSH and CDR2 LQKENI. The length of the CDR3 is 15 residues. CDR3 DNA sequence: TGTGCCAGCTCCCCAGGACAGATCAAGGGGTATGGCTACACCTTC. Its translation: CASSPGQIKGYGYTF.

The V gene is TRBV9, the J gene TRBJ2-3; D might be TRBD1 (5 bases). Germline CDR1 and CDR2: SGDLS and YYNGEE. The CDR3 has 15 residues. Deletions cut 0 bases from V and 5 bases from J, with 13 bases between. CDR3 sequence reads: CASSVGLLQGDTQYF. CDR3 DNA: TGTGCCAGCAGCGTAGGGCTCCTCCAGGGAGATACGCAGTATTTT.

This clone has a single count. The gene calls are TRBV7-2 and TRBJ1-4; D is perhaps TRBD1 (6 bases). V gave up 5 bases and J gave up 8 bases, with 18 bases separating them. The length of the CDR3 is 15 residues. Germline loops: CDR1 SGHTA, CDR2 FQGNSA. The CDR3 coding sequence is TGTGCCAGCAGCCCGACAGGCCCCAAGGGAGAAAAACTGTTTTTT. This sequence encodes CASSPTGPKGEKLFF.

The V call is TRBV29-1, the J call TRBJ2-1; TRBD2 agrees at 9 bases. The germline V gene encodes CDR1 SQVTM and CDR2 ANQGSEA. The CDR3 is made up of 18 amino acids. The V and J ends lost 5 bases and 7 bases, in that order; junction bases with no gene match: 21. The CDR3 sequence is CSVTDPVGLAGKENEQFF. The CDR3 nucleotides read TGCAGCGTTACCGACCCGGTAGGGCTAGCGGGAAAGGAGAATGAGCAGTTCTTC.

This chain uses TRBV5-6 with TRBJ1-5; unclear D gene. Trimming shortened V by 1 base and J by 2 bases, and 13 bases separated the two germline ends. CDR1 and CDR2 (germline): SGHDT, YYEEEE. CDR3 length: 16 residues. DNA for the CDR3: TGTGCCAGCAGCTTGAACTCCTTGGGCCGCAATCAGCCCCAGCATTTT. Translating it yields CASSLNSLGRNQPQHF.

The J gene is TRBJ1-2, the V gene TRBV30, with 7 bases that match TRBD1. With 4 bases clipped from V and 1 base from J, the junction kept 6 bases outside the gene matches. CDR1 is GTSNPN, CDR2 SVGIG, per germline (reference sequence). The CDR3 runs 14 residues. The CDR3 coding sequence is TGTGCCTGGACTGGGACAGCTCTTAACTATGGCTACACCTTC. As protein: CAWTGTALNYGYTF.

The rearrangement uses TRBV27 and TRBJ2-5; D gene ambiguous. The CDR3 extends over 16 amino acids. Trimming shortened V by 5 bases and J by 2 bases, and 18 bases separated the two germline ends. CDR1 and CDR2 from the germline V gene are MNHEY and SMNVEV (reference sequence). This chain's CDR3 is CASSPIQQIGQETQYF. In DNA, the CDR3 is TGTGCCAGCAGTCCCATACAACAAATCGGGCAAGAGACCCAGTACTTC.

The chain combines TRBV7-8 with TRBJ2-2; TRBD2 is a possible D gene (5 bases). The CDR3 contains 16 residues. Germline V gene sequence: CDR1 SGHVS, CDR2 FQNEAQ. V lost 4 bases and J lost 5, with 17 bases in between. CDR3 region: CASSSLADWETGELFF. The DNA of the CDR3 is TGTGCCAGCAGCTCACTGGCGGACTGGGAAACCGGGGAGCTGTTTTTT.

The CDR3 region has the DNA TGTGCCTGCGACAGGGGGGTTATCGATGAGCAGTTCTTC. It translates to CACDRGVIDEQFF. The rearrangement joins TRBV30 to TRBJ2-1; 9 bases match TRBD1. Germline V gene data show CDR1 as GTSNPN and CDR2 as SVGIG (reference sequence). This CDR3 is 13 amino acids long. V lost 6 bases and J lost 8; bases outside the gene matches: 8. Full variable domain (remainder filled in from reference TRBV30 and TRBJ2-1): SQTIHQWPATLVQPVGSPLSLECTVEGTSNPNLYWYRQAAGRGLQLLFYSVGIGQISSEVPQNLSASRPQDRQFILSSKKLLLSDSGFYLCACDRGVIDEQFFGPGTRLTVL.

In its sample, this clone was seen a few times. The V call is TRBV18, the J call TRBJ1-1; D possibly corresponds to TRBD1 (6 bases). The CDR3 contains 16 residues. Germline CDR1 reads KGHSH; CDR2 reads LQKENI. V dropped 6 bases and J dropped 2 bases, with 19 bases sitting between them. The CDR3, as DNA: TGTGCCAGCTCGCCTCGGGACACTCTTACTAACACTGAAGCTTTCTTT. Translation gives CASSPRDTLTNTEAFF.

The J gene is TRBJ2-7, the V gene TRBV5-5; 12 bases align to TRBD1. The junction had 7 bases not matched to a gene; V was cut back by 1 base and J by 5 bases. From germline, CDR1 is SGHKS and CDR2 YYEKEE (reference sequence). The CDR3 contains 16 residues. The CDR3 region is CASSLMGQGAMNEQYF. CDR3 DNA: TGTGCCAGCAGCTTGATGGGACAGGGGGCTATGAACGAGCAGTACTTC.

The chain couples TRBV6-5 to TRBJ1-1; maybe TRBD1 (5 bases). Germline CDR1 MNHEY, CDR2 SVGAGI. CDR3 length equals 14 residues. V lost 11 bases, J lost 1 base, and 17 bases lay in between. CDR3 DNA sequence: TGTGCCGCTCAATATCGAGACAGGAACACTGAAGCTTTCTTT. It specifies CAAQYRDRNTEAFF.

This clone was seen once. V usage is TRBV30 and J usage is TRBJ1-1; perhaps TRBD1 as D (6 bases). CDR3 length: 14 residues. V was cut by 0 bases and J by 3 bases, with 11 bases left in between. Germline CDR1 GTSNPN, CDR2 SVGIG (reference sequence). CDR3: CAWSVTGSYTEAFF. In nucleotides, the CDR3 is TGTGCCTGGAGTGTTACAGGGTCTTACACTGAAGCTTTCTTT.

The V and J genes are TRBV7-2 and TRBJ2-3, with TRBD2 identical over 10 bases. After removal of 4 bases from V and 5 bases from J, the junction contained 6 bases not matched to a gene. Germline CDR1 reads SGHTA; CDR2 reads FQGNSA. This CDR3 has 15 amino acids. The CDR3 sequence is CASSSSGSWVDTQYF. The CDR3 region has the DNA TGTGCCAGCAGCTCTAGCGGGAGTTGGGTAGATACGCAGTATTTT.

The genes are TRBV6-1 and TRBJ1-2; perhaps TRBD1 as D (5 bases). Germline-derived CDR1 and CDR2 are MNHNS and SASEGT. This CDR3 comprises 13 residues. The germline V and J ends were trimmed by 8 bases and 8 bases, with 18 bases remaining between them. CDR3 sequence reads: CASYRGGLWGYTF. The CDR3 bases are TGTGCCAGCTACCGCGGGGGTCTTTGGGGCTACACCTTC.

This chain connects TRBV5-1 to TRBJ2-7; 7 nucleotides line up with TRBD1. The length of the CDR3 is 15 residues. Germline lookup yields CDR1 SGHRS and CDR2 YFSETQ. Trimming took 4 bases from V and 0 from J; bases not matched to a gene: 7. The DNA for the CDR3 is TGCGCCAGCAGCCTCAGGACAGGTACCTCCTACGAGCAGTACTTC. It encodes CASSLRTGTSYEQYF.

V is TRBV27 and J is TRBJ2-3; 10 bases are shared with TRBD1. CDR3 length: 15 residues. Trimming at V came to 6 bases and at J to 2 bases, leaving 5 bases not matched to a gene. CDR1 MNHEY and CDR2 SMNVEV come from the germline V gene (reference sequence). The CDR3 region has the DNA TGTGCCAGCAGGGACAGGGGGTTATACACAGATACGCAGTATTTT. The encoded protein is CASRDRGLYTDTQYF.

V and J are TRBV6-5 and TRBJ1-1, with 8 nucleotides matching TRBD1. The CDR3 spans 15 residues. V gave up 2 bases and J gave up 4 bases; unmatched junction bases: 6. CDR1 is MNHEY and CDR2 is SVGAGI in the germline V gene. The CDR3 here is CASSYVGQGSTEAFF. The CDR3, as DNA: TGTGCCAGCAGTTACGTCGGACAGGGTAGCACTGAAGCTTTCTTT.

The V and J genes are TRBV6-1 and TRBJ2-2; possible D gene TRBD2, 6 bases. This CDR3 has 16 amino acids. Germline CDR1 and CDR2: MNHNS and SASEGT. The V and J ends lost 1 base and 1 base respectively, with 10 bases between them. The CDR3 bases are TGTGCCAGCAGTGAAGTTCGGGGGTTGAACACCGGGGAGCTGTTTTTT. Protein product: CASSEVRGLNTGELFF.

This clone was detected a few times. The chain employs TRBV5-1 and TRBJ2-1, with 7 positions matching TRBD2. The CDR3 is 15 amino acids. Germline values: CDR1 SGHRS, CDR2 YFSETQ. V lost 3 bases and J lost 7; bases outside the gene matches: 10. The CDR3, as DNA: TGCGCCAGCAGCTCCCGGGGAGGGGTGGGGAATGAGCAGTTCTTC. This encodes CASSSRGGVGNEQFF.

The chain uses TRBV7-2 and TRBJ2-3; weak D call: TRBD2 (5 bases). Germline V gene sequence: CDR1 SGHTA, CDR2 FQGNSA. Between the trimmed V and J ends, which lost 6 bases and 4 bases, there was a span of 17 bases. The CDR3 is 15 residues long. The CDR3 loop reads CASSRTRSRADTQYF. CDR3 nucleotide sequence: TGTGCCAGCAGTCGAACTAGAAGCCGCGCAGATACGCAGTATTTT.

The chain combines TRBV5-1 with TRBJ1-2, with D unresolved. Germline values: CDR1 SGHRS, CDR2 YFSETQ. This CDR3 spans 13 amino acids. Trimming stripped 0 bases from V and 0 bases from J, with 3 bases between. CDR3 DNA: TGCGCCAGCAGCTTGGATACTAACTATGGCTACACCTTC. It specifies CASSLDTNYGYTF.

The chain recombines TRBV6-6 with TRBJ2-7; maybe TRBD2 (7 bases). Germline values: CDR1 MNHNY, CDR2 SVGAGI (reference sequence). V lost 4 bases to trimming and J lost 7 bases, with 20 bases between them. The CDR3 runs to 15 residues. In DNA, the CDR3 is TGTGCCAGCAGTTCTGGGGGGGCCCGGCGTCGGGAGCAGTACTTC. This translates into CASSSGGARRREQYF.

This clone came up a few times. The chain has TRBV30 and TRBJ1-2; D is ambiguous. In germline, CDR1 is GTSNPN, CDR2 SVGIG (reference sequence). This CDR3 region has 10 residues. The V end lost 8 bases, the J end lost 7 bases, and 11 bases lay between the germline ends. The CDR3 loop is CAREEVGYTF. In nucleotides, the CDR3 is TGTGCCCGGGAGGAGGTTGGCTACACCTTC.